This record concerns one TCR beta chain sequence. Its antigen is not known. This sample is drawn from a study of T cell responses to AZD1222 COVID-19 vaccine. General study points: Just 5 to 7 AZD1222 recipients tested seropositive at baseline. A mostly white British donor set with more females was recruited, and clonal diversity was possibly underestimated. As reported, nearly half of all spike-specific TCRs target variant regions that are unmutated.

This table comes from immunoSEQ multiplex PCR, and its TCRdb copy is limited to in-frame clones, with some not included. The table records some 50,000 clones, about 89% of them present only once. The specimen comprised peripheral blood, sampled 28 days after the second AZD1222 dose. This clonotype was obtained from an adult who received the AZD1222 COVID-19 vaccine.

In DNA, the CDR3 is TGTGCCAGCAAAGTAGGGCGGGGGGGCCGAGAGACCCAGTACTTC. This translates into CASKVGRGGRETQYF. The chain links TRBV5-4 to TRBJ2-5; 9 positions agree with TRBD2. The CDR3 contains 15 residues. V lost 6 bases and J lost 4; bases outside the gene matches: 10. Germline CDR1 reads SGHNT; CDR2 reads YYREEE (reference sequence).